One sample yielded the 3 T cell receptor beta chains listed below, sequenced in a study of T cells expressing NK-cell markers. TCRdb re-called the 5' RACE reads and catalogs CDR3 proteins one per entry, DNA excluded. Reported are about 460,000 distinct CDR3 sequences; the ten largest clones contain approximately 1.4%. The specimen sequenced was blood T cells: a sorted CD56 or NKG2C T cell subset, CD4+ or CD8+ T cells, or bulk PBMC T cells (not recorded which). Every receptor here comes from a woman aged 45-59 years in good health.

This CDR3 is CASSQAGQNTEAFF. The V call is TRBV7-3, the J call TRBJ1-1. The CDR3 loop spans 14 amino acids. The V gene's germline CDR1 is SGHTA and CDR2 FQGTGA.

The J gene is TRBJ2-7, the V gene TRBV6-6; TCRdb returns TRBD2, unconfirmable since there is no DNA. There are 16 residues in the CDR3. Germline V gene data show CDR1 as MNHNY and CDR2 as SVGAGI (reference sequence). The CDR3 sequence: CASSYSDQLGNYEQYF.

This chain links TRBV12-3 or TRBV12-4 with TRBJ2-1; TCRdb reports TRBD2, a call that lacks DNA to check it against. The CDR3 loop spans 16 amino acids. The CDR3 loop is CASSLGGGGRANEQFF.